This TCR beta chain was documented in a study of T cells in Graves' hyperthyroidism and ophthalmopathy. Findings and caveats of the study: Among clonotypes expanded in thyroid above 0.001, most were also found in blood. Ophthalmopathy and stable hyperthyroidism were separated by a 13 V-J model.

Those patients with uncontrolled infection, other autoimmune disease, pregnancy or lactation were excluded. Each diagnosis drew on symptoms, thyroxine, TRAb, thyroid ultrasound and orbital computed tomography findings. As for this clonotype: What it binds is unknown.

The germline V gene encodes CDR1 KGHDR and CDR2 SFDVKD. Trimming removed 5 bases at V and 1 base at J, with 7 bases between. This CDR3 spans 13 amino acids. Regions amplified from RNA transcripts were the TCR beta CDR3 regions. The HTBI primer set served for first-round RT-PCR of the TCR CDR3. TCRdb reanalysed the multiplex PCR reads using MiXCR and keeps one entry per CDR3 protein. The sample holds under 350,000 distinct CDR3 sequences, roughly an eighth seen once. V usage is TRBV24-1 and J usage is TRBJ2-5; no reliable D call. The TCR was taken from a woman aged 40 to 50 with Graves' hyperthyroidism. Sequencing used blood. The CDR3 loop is CATSGELQETQYF. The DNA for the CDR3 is TGTGCCACCAGTGGTGAACTCCAAGAGACCCAGTACTTC.